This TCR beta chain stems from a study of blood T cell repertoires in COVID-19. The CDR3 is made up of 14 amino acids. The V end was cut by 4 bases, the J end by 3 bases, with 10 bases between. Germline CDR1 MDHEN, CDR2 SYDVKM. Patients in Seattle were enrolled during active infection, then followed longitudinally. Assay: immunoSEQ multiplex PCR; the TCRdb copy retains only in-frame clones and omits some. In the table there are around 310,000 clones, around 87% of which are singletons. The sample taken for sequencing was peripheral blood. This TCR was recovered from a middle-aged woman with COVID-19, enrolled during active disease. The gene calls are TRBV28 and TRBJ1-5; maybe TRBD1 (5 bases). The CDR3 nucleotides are TGTGCCAGCAGTTGGACACACCTCAATCAGCCCCAGCATTTT. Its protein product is CASSWTHLNQPQHF.